This T cell receptor beta chain appears in the sequencing data of a study of T cell repertoires in cytomegalovirus infection. Background on the study: Use of recently identified HLA-C-restricted and well-studied HLA-B-restricted CMV epitopes was part of the study. A matching HLA type, together with CMV infection, was signaled by public TCR beta signatures. Study-wide points: It was HLA-C-restricted CMV-specific TCR beta clonotypes that dominated the response ex vivo. Identification of carriers of CMV plus the relevant HLA was achieved through cumulative public TCR beta family frequency.

In TCRdb, the reads were re-called with MiXCR into one record per CDR3 protein. The sample has approximately 600,000 distinct CDR3 sequences, 40% seen once; the top ten hold 40% to 60%. For this clonotype: Its target is not known.

V was pared by 3 bases and J by 2 bases, with 10 bases between. Germline lookup yields CDR1 SGHTA and CDR2 FQGNSA. There are 14 residues in the CDR3. This specimen consisted of cultured PBMCs, obtained from culture after CMV antigen stimulation. The receptor was isolated from a human donor in good health (CMV status not recorded). Some clones in this sample may be carry-over from other donors' samples. J is TRBJ1-1 and V is TRBV7-2; D ambiguous. CDR3 nucleotides: TGTGCCAGCAGCTTCGGACGGTACAACACTGAAGCTTTCTTT. Protein sequence: CASSFGRYNTEAFF.